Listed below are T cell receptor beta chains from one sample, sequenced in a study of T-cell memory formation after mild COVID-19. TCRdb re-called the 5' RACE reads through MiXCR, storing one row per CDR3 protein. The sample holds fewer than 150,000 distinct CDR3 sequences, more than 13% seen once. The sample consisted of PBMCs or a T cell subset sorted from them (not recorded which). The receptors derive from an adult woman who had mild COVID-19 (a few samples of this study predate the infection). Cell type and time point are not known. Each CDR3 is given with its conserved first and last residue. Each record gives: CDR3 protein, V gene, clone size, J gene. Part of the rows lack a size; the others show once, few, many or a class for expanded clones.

cdr3_aa: CATSTDRAEHYGYTF; v_call: TRBV15; clone_size: NA; j_call: TRBJ1-2
cdr3_aa: CASSLSPSREVGNGELFF; v_call: TRBV7-8; clone_size: few; j_call: TRBJ2-2
cdr3_aa: CASSGRGQGPNTEAFF; v_call: TRBV6-1; clone_size: few; j_call: TRBJ1-1
cdr3_aa: CASSVGGGAESQYF; v_call: TRBV9; clone_size: NA; j_call: TRBJ2-3
cdr3_aa: CSARHWDRIYEQYF; v_call: TRBV20-1; clone_size: many; j_call: TRBJ2-7
cdr3_aa: CASSLTDSPLGAFF; v_call: TRBV5-5; clone_size: NA; j_call: TRBJ1-1
cdr3_aa: CASSYDSTPNQPQHF; v_call: TRBV6-2/TRBV6-3; clone_size: many; j_call: TRBJ1-5
cdr3_aa: CASSLDEFGLASYEQYF; v_call: TRBV11-2; clone_size: NA; j_call: TRBJ2-7
cdr3_aa: CASVLSGGITGELFF; v_call: TRBV2; clone_size: NA; j_call: TRBJ2-2
cdr3_aa: CASSPLHGAETQYF; v_call: TRBV5-1; clone_size: many; j_call: TRBJ2-5
cdr3_aa: CASISGHEQYF; v_call: TRBV27; clone_size: few; j_call: TRBJ2-7
cdr3_aa: CASSPQGGQGVNEQFF; v_call: TRBV27; clone_size: few; j_call: TRBJ2-1
cdr3_aa: CASSLEGVSSYNEQFF; v_call: TRBV7-6; clone_size: NA; j_call: TRBJ2-1
cdr3_aa: CASSLPGTGGEQYF; v_call: TRBV7-8; clone_size: NA; j_call: TRBJ2-7
cdr3_aa: CASSIGQLEQFF; v_call: TRBV19; clone_size: NA; j_call: TRBJ2-1
cdr3_aa: CASSLEFTPYNEQFF; v_call: TRBV11-2; clone_size: many; j_call: TRBJ2-1